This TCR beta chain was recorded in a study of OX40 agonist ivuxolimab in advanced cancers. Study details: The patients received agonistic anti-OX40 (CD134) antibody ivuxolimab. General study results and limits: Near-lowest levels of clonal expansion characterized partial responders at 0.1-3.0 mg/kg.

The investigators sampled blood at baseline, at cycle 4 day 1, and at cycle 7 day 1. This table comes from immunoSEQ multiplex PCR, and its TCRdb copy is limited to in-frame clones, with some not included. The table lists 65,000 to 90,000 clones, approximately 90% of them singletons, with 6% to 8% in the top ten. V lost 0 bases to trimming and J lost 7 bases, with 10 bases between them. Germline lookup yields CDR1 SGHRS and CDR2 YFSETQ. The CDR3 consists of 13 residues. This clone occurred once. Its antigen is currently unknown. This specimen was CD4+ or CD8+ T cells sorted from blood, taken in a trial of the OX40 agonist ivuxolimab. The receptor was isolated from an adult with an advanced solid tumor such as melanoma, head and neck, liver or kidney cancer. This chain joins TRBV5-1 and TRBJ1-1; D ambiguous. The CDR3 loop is CASSLEKGLEAFF. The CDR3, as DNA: TGCGCCAGCAGCTTGGAGAAGGGCCTTGAAGCTTTCTTT.